This T cell receptor beta chain was profiled in a study of T-cell reconstitution after alpha-beta-depleted transplantation in children. Study-level findings and limits: One year post-transplant, T-cell counts and diversity were largely derived from T cells produced anew. There were reportedly several hundred expanded graft clones from which alpha-beta T cells came about two months after transplant. Where some patients showed high TCRbeta diversity at day 60, it came from recipient T cells and thymic progenitors that had survived.

Researchers prepared the TCRbeta library using unique molecular identifiers, the study reports. One entry per CDR3 protein results from TCRdb running MiXCR on the PCR reads. The table lists under 750,000 distinct CDR3 sequences, more than 20% of them singletons. This clonotype was counted at least ten times. Antigen specificity is unknown. In germline, CDR1 is SGHTA, CDR2 FQGNSA. V lost 5 bases and J lost 7, with 17 bases in between. This CDR3 region has 15 residues. The chain is built from TRBV7-2 and TRBJ1-4; no firm D call. The material sequenced was PBMCs, mostly from graft donor cells, taken 360 days after TCRalphabeta/CD19-depleted stem cell transplant. The sequence came from a boy younger than two who had a stem cell transplant for acute myeloid leukemia, so the T cells may come from the graft donor. CDR3 protein: CASSPTHTLGEKLFF. The CDR3, as DNA: TGTGCCAGCAGCCCTACACATACCTTGGGTGAAAAACTGTTTTTT.